A selection of T cell receptor beta chains follows, all from one sample in a study of blood T cells in healthy people across ages. Each CDR3 protein is one row after TCRdb ran MiXCR on the 5' RACE reads. Altogether about 1.6 million distinct CDR3 sequences are present, roughly 32% being singletons, with the ten largest covering around 11%. The sequenced sample consisted of blood. These receptors were taken from a woman aged 25 to 39 in good health. Each CDR3 is given with its conserved first and last residue. Fields, in order: CDR3 protein, CDR3 DNA, CDR3 length, clone size, V gene, D gene, J gene. D genes are given only for firm matches. Some rows mark clone size as missing; the rest say once, few, many or name a class of expanded clone.

CSAPVERSSYNEQFF | TGCAGTGCCCCTGTGGAGCGCAGCTCCTACAATGAGCAGTTCTTC | 15 | few | TRBV20-1 | - | TRBJ2-1
CATSRGVLRTSGRNEQYF | TGTGCCACCAGCAGAGGTGTCCTCCGGACTAGCGGGCGCAATGAGCAGTACTTC | 18 | - | TRBV15 | TRBD2 | TRBJ2-5
CASSEKVAHGTDTQYF | TGTGCCAGCAGTGAAAAGGTGGCCCACGGCACAGATACGCAGTATTTT | 16 | once | TRBV2 | - | TRBJ2-3
CASSPRLAGENTGELFF | TGTGCCAGCAGCCCCCGACTAGCGGGGGAAAACACCGGGGAGCTGTTTTTT | 17 | - | TRBV7-9 | TRBD2 | TRBJ2-2
CSAEGQGTYEQYF | TGCAGTGCGGAAGGGCAGGGGACCTACGAGCAGTACTTC | 13 | - | TRBV20-1 | - | TRBJ2-7
CASSPETRVGDTQYF | TGTGCCAGCTCACCGGAGACGAGGGTCGGAGATACGCAGTATTTT | 15 | few | TRBV18 | - | TRBJ2-3
CASSWAGEMEQYF | TGTGCCAGCAGCTGGGCGGGAGAGATGGAGCAGTACTTC | 13 | - | TRBV7-9 | TRBD2 | TRBJ2-5
CASQGRDYGYTF | TGTGCCAGCCAGGGTCGCGACTATGGCTACACCTTC | 12 | - | TRBV2 | - | TRBJ1-2
CASSTRDRGPTNEKLFF | TGTGCCAGCAGCACCCGGGACAGGGGGCCTACTAATGAAAAACTGTTTTTT | 17 | - | TRBV11-2 | TRBD1 | TRBJ1-4
CASSLVDSGSLGYEQYF | TGCGCCAGCAGCTTGGTCGATAGCGGGAGTCTAGGTTACGAGCAGTACTTC | 17 | - | TRBV5-1 | TRBD2 | TRBJ2-7
CASSSNLVEGRLNEKLFF | TGCGCCAGCAGCTCCAACCTAGTCGAGGGACGGCTTAATGAAAAACTGTTTTTT | 18 | - | TRBV5-1 | - | TRBJ1-4
CASSVHLAGGYNEQFF | TGTGCCAGCAGCGTACACCTAGCGGGGGGGTACAATGAGCAGTTCTTC | 16 | few | TRBV9 | TRBD2 | TRBJ2-1
CASSKGTGDSGNTIYF | TGTGCCAGCAGCAAAGGGACAGGAGACTCTGGAAACACCATATATTTT | 16 | - | TRBV21-1 | - | TRBJ1-3
CASSDLTGGSTEAFF | TGTGCCAGCAGTGATCTAACGGGGGGGAGCACTGAAGCTTTCTTT | 15 | - | TRBV6-1 | - | TRBJ1-1
CASSRGFNTEAFF | TGTGCCAGCAGTCGAGGGTTCAACACTGAAGCTTTCTTT | 13 | few | TRBV27 | - | TRBJ1-1
CASGTSGRDNEQFF | TGTGCCAGCGGGACTAGCGGGAGGGACAATGAGCAGTTCTTC | 14 | - | TRBV12-3/TRBV12-4 | TRBD2 | TRBJ2-1
CAWSVGKGRVNTEAFF | TGTGCCTGGAGTGTCGGAAAGGGAAGGGTGAACACTGAAGCTTTCTTT | 16 | - | TRBV30 | - | TRBJ1-1
CASSRTVRETQYF | TGCGCCAGCAGTCGGACAGTTAGAGAGACCCAGTACTTC | 13 | few | TRBV4-1 | - | TRBJ2-5
CASSLSSGGHNEQFF | TGTGCCAGCAGCTTATCCAGCGGGGGCCACAATGAGCAGTTCTTC | 15 | many | TRBV11-2 | TRBD2 | TRBJ2-1